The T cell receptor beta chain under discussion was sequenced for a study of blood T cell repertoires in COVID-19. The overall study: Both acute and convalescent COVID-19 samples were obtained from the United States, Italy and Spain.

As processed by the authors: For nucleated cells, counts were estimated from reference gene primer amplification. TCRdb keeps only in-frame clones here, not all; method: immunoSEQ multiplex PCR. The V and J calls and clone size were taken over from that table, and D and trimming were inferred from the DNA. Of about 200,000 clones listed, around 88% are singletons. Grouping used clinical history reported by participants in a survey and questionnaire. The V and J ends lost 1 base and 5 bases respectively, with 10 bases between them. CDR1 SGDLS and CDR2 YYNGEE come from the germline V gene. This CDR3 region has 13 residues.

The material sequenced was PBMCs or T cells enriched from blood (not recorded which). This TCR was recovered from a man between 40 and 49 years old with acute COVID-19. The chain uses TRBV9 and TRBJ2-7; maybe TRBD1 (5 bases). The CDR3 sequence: CASSVQGTNEQYF. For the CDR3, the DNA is TGTGCCAGCAGCGTACAGGGAACTAACGAGCAGTACTTC.